The TCR beta chain described here comes from a study of cytomegalovirus exposure and HLA in healthy donors. Study-wide background: There were fewer than 130 million unique TCR beta sequences, drawn from about 190 million T cells, in an earlier analysis. Clustering assigned 81% of the approximately 400 genotyped donors to the Caucasian-associated ancestry cluster.

Germline V lookup: CDR1 SGHNT, CDR2 YYREEE (reference sequence). V trimming: 0 bases; J trimming: 3 bases; junction bases outside the gene matches: 3. CDR3 length equals 16 residues. The PCR had 60 Vbeta and 13 Jbeta primers. Some clones are missing from TCRdb's copy, which holds only in-frame ones; the method was immunoSEQ multiplex PCR. The sample has 70,000 to 80,000 clones. A note on this clone: The antigen remains unidentified.

Study-level findings and limits: Segments of the TCR beta V type were, in most cases, productive about 87% or about 30% of the time in an earlier analysis.

The origin of this receptor is a man aged 35 to 55 in good health and CMV-seronegative. V usage is TRBV5-4 and J usage is TRBJ2-1, with 10 bases lining up with TRBD2. Specimen: PBMCs. The CDR3 coding sequence is TGTGCCAGCAGCTTGGAAGCGGGGGGGGTCTACAATGAGCAGTTCTTC. Residues: CASSLEAGGVYNEQFF.